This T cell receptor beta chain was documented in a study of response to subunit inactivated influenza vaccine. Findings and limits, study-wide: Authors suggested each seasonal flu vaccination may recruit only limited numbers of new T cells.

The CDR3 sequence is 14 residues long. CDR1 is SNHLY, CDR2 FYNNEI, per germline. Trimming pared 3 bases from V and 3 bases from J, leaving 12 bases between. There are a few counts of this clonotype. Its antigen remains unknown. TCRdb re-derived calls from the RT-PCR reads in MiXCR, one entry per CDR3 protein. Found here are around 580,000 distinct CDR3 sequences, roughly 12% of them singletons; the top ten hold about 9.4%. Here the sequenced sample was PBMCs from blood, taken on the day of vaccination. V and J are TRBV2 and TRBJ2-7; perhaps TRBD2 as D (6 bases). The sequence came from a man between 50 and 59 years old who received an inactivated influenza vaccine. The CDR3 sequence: CASSDLGGLYEQYF. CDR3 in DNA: TGTGCCAGCAGTGACCTGGGGGGACTCTACGAGCAGTACTTC.